These 14 T cell receptor beta chains were sequenced from one sample in a study of blood T cell repertoires in COVID-19. The data were produced by immunoSEQ multiplex PCR, yet TCRdb's version contains in-frame clones alone and is incomplete. The sample shows about 170,000 clones, around 72% of them seen only once. The sequencing sample was made of peripheral blood. These receptors all come from a woman of 80 years or more with acute or convalescent COVID-19.

The CDR3 region has the DNA TGTGCCAGCAGCTTAAGGGCGGGGACCAAAGAGACCCAGTACTTC. Its translation is CASSLRAGTKETQYF. The chain combines TRBV7-3 with TRBJ2-5, with a weak D call TRBD2 (6 bases). The V end was cut by 1 base, the J end by 3 bases, with 12 bases between. Germline lookup yields CDR1 SGHTA and CDR2 FQGTGA. The CDR3 is 15 amino acids.

The chain employs TRBV29-1 and TRBJ2-3, with D perhaps matching TRBD2 (6 bases). V lost 7 bases and J lost 4, with 15 bases in between. The CDR3 has 13 amino acids. Germline CDR1 reads SQVTM; CDR2 reads ANQGSEA. Here the CDR3 reads CSAPAGSADTQYF. In DNA form, the CDR3 reads TGCAGCGCCCCTGCGGGAAGCGCAGATACGCAGTATTTT.

The DNA of the CDR3 is TGTGCCAGCAGTTGGAGTCGGTGGCTCGAGCAGTACTTC. Amino acid sequence: CASSWSRWLEQYF. The chain carries TRBV28 and TRBJ2-7; no definite D call. CDR1 is MDHEN and CDR2 is SYDVKM in the germline V gene. Trimming cost V 4 bases and J 6 bases, with 13 bases left between them. This CDR3 is built from 13 residues.

This clone was seen more than once but under ten times. The J gene is TRBJ1-1, the V gene TRBV7-8; 7 bases line up with TRBD1. The length of the CDR3 is 15 residues. CDR1 and CDR2 from the germline V gene are SGHVS and FQNEAQ. The trim removed 5 bases at V and 1 base at J, leaving 7 bases unmatched. The CDR3 region is CASSNDRDSNTEAFF. The CDR3 DNA is TGTGCCAGCAGCAACGACAGGGATTCGAACACTGAAGCTTTCTTT.

This rearrangement joins TRBV2 to TRBJ1-2; D is uncertain. Trimming shortened V by 7 bases and J by 4 bases, and 7 bases separated the two germline ends. The CDR3 contains 11 residues. Per germline, CDR1 SNHLY and CDR2 FYNNEI. The CDR3 DNA follows: TGTGCCAGCACCGAGGGCTATGGCTACACCTTC. This sequence encodes CASTEGYGYTF.

V and J are TRBV5-8 and TRBJ2-7; 8 bases are a match to TRBD2. This CDR3 comprises 15 residues. The V segment lost 4 bases and the J segment 0 bases; nucleotides outside the gene matches: 6. CDR1 and CDR2 from the germline V gene are SGHTS and YDEGEE. CDR3 sequence: CASSHTSGSSYEQYF. The CDR3 nucleotides are TGTGCCAGCAGCCACACTAGCGGCAGCTCCTACGAGCAGTACTTC.

The rearrangement uses TRBV5-6 and TRBJ2-7; 14 nucleotides align to TRBD2. Losses at the gene ends were 4 bases for V and 3 bases for J; bases not matched to a gene: 6. The CDR3 has 16 amino acids. The germline CDR1 and CDR2 sequences are SGHDT and YYEEEE. CDR3 sequence reads: CASSPRTSGRSYEQYF. The CDR3 coding sequence is TGTGCCAGCAGCCCGCGGACTAGCGGGAGGAGCTACGAGCAGTACTTC.

This chain uses TRBV19 with TRBJ2-3; TRBD2 agrees at 9 bases. CDR3 length equals 17 residues. CDR1 LNHDA and CDR2 SQIVND come from the germline V gene (reference sequence). V shed 5 bases, J shed 1 base, and the junction held 10 bases outside the gene matches. This CDR3 reads CASSPLGLAGGTDTQYF. The CDR3 bases are TGTGCCAGTAGTCCCCTTGGTTTAGCGGGAGGCACAGATACGCAGTATTTT.

This clone has only a few counts. The chain employs TRBV10-2 and TRBJ2-3, with 8 bases fitting TRBD2. This CDR3 comprises 16 residues. With V trimmed by 6 bases and J by 5 bases, 13 bases remained unmatched. Germline V CDR1 and CDR2: WSHSY, SAAADI. The chain's CDR3 is CASRNTQAGVQDTQYF. The CDR3 DNA follows: TGCGCCAGCAGGAATACACAAGCGGGAGTACAAGATACGCAGTATTTT.

V and J are TRBV28 and TRBJ1-2; 7 bases agree with TRBD1. Germline V lookup: CDR1 MDHEN, CDR2 SYDVKM. The J segment lost 4 bases and the V segment lost 5 bases, leaving 7 bases of the junction unmatched. This CDR3 spans 14 amino acids. The CDR3, as DNA: TGTGCCAGCAGTGTAGGAGGGGGCGTCTATGGCTACACCTTC. Residues: CASSVGGGVYGYTF.

This clone was detected only once. The rearrangement uses TRBV5-1 and TRBJ1-1, with 9 bases matching TRBD1. This CDR3 has 17 residues. The germline CDR1 and CDR2 sequences are SGHRS and YFSETQ. Trimming took 4 bases from V and 3 from J; bases not matched to a gene: 13. The CDR3 region is CASSRTGGETGDTEAFF. CDR3 nucleotide sequence: TGCGCCAGCAGCCGTACAGGGGGCGAAACTGGGGACACTGAAGCTTTCTTT.

This clone has more than one count but fewer than ten. This chain joins TRBV9 and TRBJ2-2; possibly TRBD1 for D (7 bases). This CDR3 is 15 amino acids long. V was trimmed by 3 bases and J by 6 bases, leaving 15 bases between them. Per germline, CDR1 SGDLS and CDR2 YYNGEE. CDR3 sequence reads: CASSAYPRGAGELFF. CDR3 nucleotides: TGTGCCAGCAGCGCCTACCCCAGGGGGGCCGGGGAGCTGTTTTTT.

The chain is built from TRBV2 and TRBJ2-5; 8 nucleotides agree with TRBD2. Unmatched junction bases numbered 7, after V lost 6 bases and J lost 4 bases. The CDR3 has 14 amino acids. Germline V gives CDR1 SNHLY, CDR2 FYNNEI. DNA of the CDR3: TGTGCCAGCAGCAAAGGACTAGCCCCAGAGACCCAGTACTTC. Translated, it gives CASSKGLAPETQYF.

This chain links TRBV19 with TRBJ2-1; TRBD2 agrees at 10 bases. CDR3 length equals 15 residues. Germline values: CDR1 LNHDA, CDR2 SQIVND (reference sequence). V shed 1 base and J 7 bases; nucleotides not matched to a gene: 4. DNA for the CDR3: TGTGCCAGTAGTATAGCTAGCGGGAGTAGTAATGAGCAGTTCTTC. This codes for CASSIASGSSNEQFF.